Listed here are 8 T cell receptor beta chains from one sample, sequenced in a study of T cells in Graves' hyperthyroidism and ophthalmopathy. RNA transcripts served as the template for amplifying TCR beta CDR3 regions. Researchers ran a first-round RT-PCR on the TCR CDR3 using the HTBI primer set. TCRdb passed the multiplex PCR reads through MiXCR, listing each CDR3 protein once. Found here are fewer than 850,000 distinct CDR3 sequences, 17% of them singletons; the top ten hold around 16%. What was sequenced was blood. All receptors come from a man over 45 with Graves' hyperthyroidism.

This clonotype appeared many times. The V call is TRBV2, the J call TRBJ1-4, with D uncertain. With 3 bases removed from V and 0 bases from J, the gap between germline ends came to 8 bases. CDR1 and CDR2 from the germline V gene are SNHLY and FYNNEI. CDR3 length: 15 amino acids. The CDR3 DNA reads TGTGCCAGCAGTGACAGCTTTGCAACTAATGAAAAACTGTTTTTT. This sequence encodes CASSDSFATNEKLFF.

In regard to this clonotype: A much larger clone lies a single base off, so this may be a read error. The chain combines TRBV27 with TRBJ2-7, with D unresolved. The CDR3 totals 15 residues. CDR1 and CDR2 from the germline V gene are MNHEY and SMNVEV (reference sequence). Trimming removed 2 bases at V and 0 bases at J, with 11 bases between. Here the CDR3 DNA reads TGTGCCAGCAGTTTAACCCCGGACCTCTCCTACGAGCAGTACGTC. This gives the protein CASSLTPDLSYEQYV.

This clonotype occurred many times. This chain uses TRBV12-3 or TRBV12-4 with TRBJ1-6, with D possibly matching TRBD1 (6 bases). This CDR3 region has 15 residues. V lost 0 bases, J lost 9 bases, and 12 bases lay in between. The CDR3 nucleotides read TGTGCCAGCAGTTTAGCGGGGGGGGGCGCTTCACCCCTCCACTTT. Protein sequence: CASSLAGGGASPLHF.

This clonotype showed up many times. This chain joins TRBV5-1 and TRBJ2-1, with TRBD1 matching 7 bases. From germline, CDR1 is SGHRS and CDR2 YFSETQ. This CDR3 contains 16 residues. With 4 bases clipped from V and 2 bases from J, the junction kept 9 bases outside the gene matches. The CDR3 loop reads CASSRGQQGTYNEQFF. The CDR3 coding sequence is TGCGCCAGCAGCCGAGGTCAACAGGGGACCTACAATGAGCAGTTCTTC.

The rearrangement uses TRBV6-1 and TRBJ1-1, with a tentative D call TRBD1 (6 bases). Germline CDR1 and CDR2: MNHNS and SASEGT. CDR3 length: 14 residues. The ends were cut back, 9 bases at V and 4 bases at J, with 18 bases in the middle. The CDR3 DNA reads TGTGCCAGTACCCTGGGGGGGCTGGGCACTGAAGCTTTCTTT. It encodes CASTLGGLGTEAFF.

This clonotype was picked up a small number of times. The chain has TRBV14 and TRBJ2-7; 7 nucleotides match TRBD1. The CDR3 has 14 residues. V trimming: 2 bases; J trimming: 2 bases; junction bases outside the gene matches: 3. Per germline, CDR1 SGHDN and CDR2 FVKESK. The CDR3 nucleotides are TGTGCCAGCAGCCAACAAGGGGGCCCCTACGAGCAGTACTTC. Its translation: CASSQQGGPYEQYF.

This clonotype has more than one count but fewer than ten. The chain has TRBV19 and TRBJ2-1; 8 nucleotides match TRBD1. J was trimmed by 2 bases and V by 5 bases; bases with no gene match: 8. CDR1 is LNHDA and CDR2 is SQIVND in the germline V gene (reference sequence). The CDR3 is made up of 16 amino acids. CDR3 DNA: TGTGCCAGTAGTCTCTGGACAGGGTTAGCCTACAATGAGCAGTTCTTC. Its protein product is CASSLWTGLAYNEQFF.

The gene calls are TRBV14 and TRBJ2-7, with D hard to call. The V end was cut by 0 bases, the J end by 6 bases, with 9 bases between. CDR3 length equals 13 residues. CDR1 SGHDN and CDR2 FVKESK come from the germline V gene. For the CDR3, the DNA is TGTGCCAGCAGCCAAGATCGAAAGACCGAGCAGTACTTC. Its protein product is CASSQDRKTEQYF.